This T cell receptor beta chain was obtained from a study of tumor-infiltrating lymphocytes in oesophageal squamous cell carcinoma. This clonotype is categorized as medium-sized (0.01 to 0.1%). Germline-derived CDR1 and CDR2 are SEHNR and FQNEAQ (reference sequence). Trimming left V 4 bases short and J 3 bases short, with 18 bases between. The CDR3 is 16 residues long. From the PCR reads, TCRdb called clonotypes with MiXCR, one entry per CDR3 protein. Of over 10,000 distinct CDR3 sequences listed, roughly 51% were seen once; the top ten hold about 12%. The sample taken for sequencing was blood. This sequence originates from a female donor with esophageal squamous cell carcinoma. The chain couples TRBV7-9 to TRBJ1-2, with D hard to call. The CDR3, as DNA: TGTGCCAGCAGCTCCGAATTGATGGGGAAACACTATGGCTACACCTTC. It is translated as CASSSELMGKHYGYTF.